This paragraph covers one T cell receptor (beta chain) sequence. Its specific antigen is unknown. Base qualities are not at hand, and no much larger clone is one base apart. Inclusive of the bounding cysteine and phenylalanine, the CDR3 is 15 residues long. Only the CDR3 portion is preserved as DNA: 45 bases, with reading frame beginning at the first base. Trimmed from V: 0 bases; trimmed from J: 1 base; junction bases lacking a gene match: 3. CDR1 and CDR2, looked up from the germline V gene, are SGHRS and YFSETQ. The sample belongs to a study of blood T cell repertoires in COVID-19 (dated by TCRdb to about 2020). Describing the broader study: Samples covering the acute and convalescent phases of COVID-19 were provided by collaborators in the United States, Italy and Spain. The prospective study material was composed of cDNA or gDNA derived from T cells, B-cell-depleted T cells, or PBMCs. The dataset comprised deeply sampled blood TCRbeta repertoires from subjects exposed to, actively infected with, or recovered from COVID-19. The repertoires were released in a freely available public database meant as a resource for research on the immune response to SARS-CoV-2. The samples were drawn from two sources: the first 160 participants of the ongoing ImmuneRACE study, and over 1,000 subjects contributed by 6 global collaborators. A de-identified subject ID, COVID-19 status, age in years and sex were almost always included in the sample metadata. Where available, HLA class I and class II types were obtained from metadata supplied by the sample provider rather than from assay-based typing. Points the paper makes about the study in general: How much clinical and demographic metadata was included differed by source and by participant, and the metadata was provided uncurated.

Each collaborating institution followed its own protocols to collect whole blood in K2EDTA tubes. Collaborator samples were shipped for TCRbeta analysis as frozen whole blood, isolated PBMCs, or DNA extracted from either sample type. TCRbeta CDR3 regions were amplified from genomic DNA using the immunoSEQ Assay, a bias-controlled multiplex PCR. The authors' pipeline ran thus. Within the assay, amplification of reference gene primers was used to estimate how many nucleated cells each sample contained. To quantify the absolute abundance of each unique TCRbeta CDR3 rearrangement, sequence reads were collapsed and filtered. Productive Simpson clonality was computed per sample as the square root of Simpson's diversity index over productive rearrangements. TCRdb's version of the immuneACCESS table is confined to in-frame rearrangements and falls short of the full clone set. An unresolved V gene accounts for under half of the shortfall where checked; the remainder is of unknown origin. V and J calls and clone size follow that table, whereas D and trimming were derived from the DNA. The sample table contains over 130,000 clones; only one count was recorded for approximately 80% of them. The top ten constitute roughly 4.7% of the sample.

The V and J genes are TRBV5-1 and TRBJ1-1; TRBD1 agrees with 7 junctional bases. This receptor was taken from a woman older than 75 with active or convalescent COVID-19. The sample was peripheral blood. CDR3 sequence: CASSLEGQQNTEAFF. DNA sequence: TGCGCCAGCAGCTTGGAGGGACAGCAGAACACTGAAGCTTTCTTT.